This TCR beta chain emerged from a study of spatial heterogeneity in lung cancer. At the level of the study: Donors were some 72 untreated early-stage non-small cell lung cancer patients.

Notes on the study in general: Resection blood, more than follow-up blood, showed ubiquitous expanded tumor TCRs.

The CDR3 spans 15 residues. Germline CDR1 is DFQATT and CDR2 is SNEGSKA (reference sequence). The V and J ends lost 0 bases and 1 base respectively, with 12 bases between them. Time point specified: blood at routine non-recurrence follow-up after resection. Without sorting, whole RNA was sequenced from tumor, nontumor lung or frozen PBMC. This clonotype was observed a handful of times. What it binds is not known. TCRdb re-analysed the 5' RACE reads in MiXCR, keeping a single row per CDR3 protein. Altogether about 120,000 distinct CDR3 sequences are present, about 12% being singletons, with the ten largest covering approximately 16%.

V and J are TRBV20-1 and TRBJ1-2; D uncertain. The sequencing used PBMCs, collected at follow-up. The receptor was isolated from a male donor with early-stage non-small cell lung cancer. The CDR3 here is CSARDGVSFNYGYTF. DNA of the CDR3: TGCAGTGCTAGAGACGGAGTGAGTTTTAACTATGGCTACACCTTC.